This T cell receptor beta chain was observed in a study of T cell repertoires in cytomegalovirus infection. At the level of the study: It can be stated that public TCR beta signatures indicated CMV infection as well as a matching HLA type. Study-wide results and caveats: Predominance within the ex vivo response was attributable to HLA-C-restricted CMV-specific TCR beta clonotypes. Frequencies of public TCR beta families were cumulated, and this identified carriers of CMV plus the relevant HLA.

In its sample, this clonotype was seen many times. What it binds is not known. In TCRdb, the reads were re-called with MiXCR into one record per CDR3 protein. The sample records hundreds of thousands of distinct CDR3 sequences, about 40% being singletons. Germline V gives CDR1 SGHVS, CDR2 FQNEAQ. The germline V and J ends were trimmed by 0 bases and 8 bases, with 10 bases remaining between them. This CDR3 has 14 amino acids. The sample was PBMCs. The V gene is TRBV7-8, the J gene TRBJ2-2; D call uncertain. The TCR originated in a human donor in good health (CMV status not recorded). Some clones in this sample may be carry-over from other donors' samples. The CDR3 reads CASSLASGAGELFF. In nucleotides, the CDR3 is TGTGCCAGCAGCTTAGCGTCAGGCGCGGGGGAGCTGTTTTTT.